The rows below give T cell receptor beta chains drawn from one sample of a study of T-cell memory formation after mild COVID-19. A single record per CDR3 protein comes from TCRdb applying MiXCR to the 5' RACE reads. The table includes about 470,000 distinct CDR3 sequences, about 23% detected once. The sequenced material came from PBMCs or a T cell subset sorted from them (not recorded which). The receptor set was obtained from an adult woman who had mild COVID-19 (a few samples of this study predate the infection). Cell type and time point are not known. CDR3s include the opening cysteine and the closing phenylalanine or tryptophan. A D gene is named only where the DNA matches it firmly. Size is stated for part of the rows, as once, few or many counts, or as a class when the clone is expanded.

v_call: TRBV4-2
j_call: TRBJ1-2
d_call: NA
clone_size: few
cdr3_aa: CASSQDRLRYTF
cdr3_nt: TGTGCCAGCAGCCAAGATCGGTTGCGATACACCTTC

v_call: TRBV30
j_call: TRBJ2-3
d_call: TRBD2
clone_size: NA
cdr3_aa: CAWTASGSTDTQYF
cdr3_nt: TGTGCCTGGACGGCTAGCGGGAGCACAGATACGCAGTATTTT

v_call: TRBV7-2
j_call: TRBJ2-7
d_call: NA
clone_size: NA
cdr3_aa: CASSSRTNYEQYF
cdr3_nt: TGTGCCAGCAGCTCCCGGACTAACTACGAGCAGTACTTC

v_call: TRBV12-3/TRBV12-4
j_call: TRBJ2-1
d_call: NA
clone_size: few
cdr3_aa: CASTPGLYNEQFF
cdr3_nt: TGTGCCAGCACCCCAGGCCTGTACAATGAGCAGTTCTTC

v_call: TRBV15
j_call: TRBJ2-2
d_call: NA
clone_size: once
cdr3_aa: CATSRVGRGTGELFF
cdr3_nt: TGTGCCACCAGCAGAGTTGGACGGGGCACCGGGGAGCTGTTTTTT

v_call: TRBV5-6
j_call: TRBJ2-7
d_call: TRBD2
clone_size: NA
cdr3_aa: CASSSGAASGYEQYF
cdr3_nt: TGTGCCAGCAGCTCGGGGGCGGCTAGCGGGTACGAGCAGTACTTC

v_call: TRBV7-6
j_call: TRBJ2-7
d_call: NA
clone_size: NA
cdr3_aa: CASSLEGPGSYEQYF
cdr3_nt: TGTGCCAGCAGCTTGGAAGGTCCGGGCTCCTACGAGCAGTACTTC

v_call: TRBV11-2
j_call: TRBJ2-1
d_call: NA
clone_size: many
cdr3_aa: CASSLRTGTYSYNEQFF
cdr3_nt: TGTGCCAGCAGCCTACGGACTGGAACCTACTCCTACAATGAGCAGTTCTTC

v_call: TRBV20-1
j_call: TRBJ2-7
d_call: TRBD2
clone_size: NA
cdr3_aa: CSWTSGSDEQYF
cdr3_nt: TGCAGTTGGACTAGCGGGAGCGACGAGCAGTACTTC

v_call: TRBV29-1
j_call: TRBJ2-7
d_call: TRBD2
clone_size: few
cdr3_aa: CSVELAGGPPYEQYF
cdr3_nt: TGCAGCGTTGAATTAGCGGGAGGTCCCCCCTACGAGCAGTACTTC

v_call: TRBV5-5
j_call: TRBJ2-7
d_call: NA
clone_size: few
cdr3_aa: CASSFSATYEQYF
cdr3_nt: TGTGCCAGCAGCTTCTCCGCTACCTACGAGCAGTACTTC

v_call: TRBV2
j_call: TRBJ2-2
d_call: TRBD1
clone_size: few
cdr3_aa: CASSRQGYAGELFF
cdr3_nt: TGTGCCAGCAGTCGACAGGGGTACGCCGGGGAGCTGTTTTTT

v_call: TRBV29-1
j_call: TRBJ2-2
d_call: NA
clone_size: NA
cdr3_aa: CSVKSREGPDTGELFF
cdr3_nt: TGCAGCGTCAAATCCCGAGAGGGTCCCGACACCGGGGAGCTGTTTTTT

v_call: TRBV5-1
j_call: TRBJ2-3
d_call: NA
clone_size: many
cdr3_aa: CASSLESTDTQYF
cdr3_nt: TGCGCCAGCAGCTTGGAAAGCACAGATACGCAGTATTTT

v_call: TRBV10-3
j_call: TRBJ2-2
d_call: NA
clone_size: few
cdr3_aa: CAIRQNTGELFF
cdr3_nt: TGTGCCATCAGACAAAACACCGGGGAGCTGTTTTTT

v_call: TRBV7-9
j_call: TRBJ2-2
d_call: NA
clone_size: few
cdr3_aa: CASSPPAAGELFF
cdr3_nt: TGTGCCAGCAGCCCGCCCGCCGCCGGGGAGCTGTTTTTT

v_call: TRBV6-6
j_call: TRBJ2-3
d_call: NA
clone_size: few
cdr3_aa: CASSYSDSTDTQYF
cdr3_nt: TGTGCCAGCAGTTACTCCGATAGCACAGATACGCAGTATTTT

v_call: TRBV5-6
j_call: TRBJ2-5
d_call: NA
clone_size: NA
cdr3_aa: CASSFGERRETQYF
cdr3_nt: TGTGCCAGCAGCTTCGGTGAAAGGAGGGAGACCCAGTACTTC

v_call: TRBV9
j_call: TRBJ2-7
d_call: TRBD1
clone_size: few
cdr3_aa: CASSPDRATYEQYF
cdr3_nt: TGTGCCAGCAGCCCGGACAGGGCGACCTACGAGCAGTACTTC

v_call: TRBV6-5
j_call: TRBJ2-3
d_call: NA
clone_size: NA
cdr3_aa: CASRLASTDTQYF
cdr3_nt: TGTGCCAGCAGACTCGCTAGCACAGATACGCAGTATTTT

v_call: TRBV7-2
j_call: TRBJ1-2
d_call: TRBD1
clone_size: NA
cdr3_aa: CASSSWDREAYGYTF
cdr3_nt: TGTGCCAGCAGCTCCTGGGACAGGGAGGCCTATGGCTACACCTTC

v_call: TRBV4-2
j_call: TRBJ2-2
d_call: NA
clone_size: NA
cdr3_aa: CASSQDVMGANTGELFF
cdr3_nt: TGTGCCAGCAGCCAAGACGTTATGGGGGCGAACACCGGGGAGCTGTTTTTT

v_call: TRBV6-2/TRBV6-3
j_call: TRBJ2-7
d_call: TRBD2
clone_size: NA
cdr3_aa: CASRPGLISYEQYF
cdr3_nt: TGTGCCAGCAGACCGGGACTAATCTCCTACGAGCAGTACTTC

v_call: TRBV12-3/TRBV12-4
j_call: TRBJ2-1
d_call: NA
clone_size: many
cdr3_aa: CASSLGGEQFF
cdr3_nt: TGTGCCAGTAGCCTAGGTGGTGAGCAGTTCTTC

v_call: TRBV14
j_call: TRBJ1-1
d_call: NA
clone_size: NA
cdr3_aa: CASSRGGGVNTEAFF
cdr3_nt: TGTGCCAGCAGCCGCGGCGGGGGGGTGAACACTGAAGCTTTCTTT

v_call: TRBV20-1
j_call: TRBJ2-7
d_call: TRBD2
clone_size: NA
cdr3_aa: CSARPSGALYEQYF
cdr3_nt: TGCAGTGCTAGACCTAGCGGGGCCCTCTACGAGCAGTACTTC

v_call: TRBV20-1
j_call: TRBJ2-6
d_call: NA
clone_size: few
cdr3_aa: CSARERGGANVLTF
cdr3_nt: TGCAGTGCTAGGGAAAGAGGGGGGGCCAACGTCCTGACTTTC

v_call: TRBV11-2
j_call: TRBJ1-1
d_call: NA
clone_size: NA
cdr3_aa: CASSFRLGENTEAFF
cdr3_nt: TGTGCCAGCAGCTTCCGATTGGGGGAGAACACTGAAGCTTTCTTT

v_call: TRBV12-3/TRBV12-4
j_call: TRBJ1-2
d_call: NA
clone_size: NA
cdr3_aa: CASNSRRQAFSYTF
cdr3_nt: TGTGCCAGCAACTCCCGGCGGCAGGCGTTCAGCTACACCTTC

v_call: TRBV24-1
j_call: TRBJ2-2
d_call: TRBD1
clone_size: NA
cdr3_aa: CATSDLDRATGELFF
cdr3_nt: TGTGCCACCAGTGATTTAGACAGGGCTACCGGGGAGCTGTTTTTT

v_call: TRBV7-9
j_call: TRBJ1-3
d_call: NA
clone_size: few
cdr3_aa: CASSLGNGDTIYF
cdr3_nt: TGTGCCAGCAGCTTAGGAAACGGGGACACCATATATTTT

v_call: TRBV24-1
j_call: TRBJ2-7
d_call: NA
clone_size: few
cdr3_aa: CATSGVDTYEQYF
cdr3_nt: TGTGCCACCAGTGGCGTGGACACCTACGAGCAGTACTTC

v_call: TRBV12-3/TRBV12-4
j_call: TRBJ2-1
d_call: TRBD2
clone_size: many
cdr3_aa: CASRLAGGDEQFF
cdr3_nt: TGTGCCAGCAGACTAGCGGGAGGGGATGAGCAGTTCTTC

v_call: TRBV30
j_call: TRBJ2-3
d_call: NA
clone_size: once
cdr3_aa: CAWSVGPTDTQYF
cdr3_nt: TGTGCCTGGAGTGTAGGTCCCACAGATACGCAGTATTTT

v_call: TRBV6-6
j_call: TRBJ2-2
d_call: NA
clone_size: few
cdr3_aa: CASMVGGGELFF
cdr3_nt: TGTGCCAGCATGGTGGGGGGCGGGGAGCTGTTTTTT

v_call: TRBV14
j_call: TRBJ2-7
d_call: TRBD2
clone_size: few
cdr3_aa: CASSYRLAGGQEQYF
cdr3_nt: TGTGCCAGCAGTTATCGACTAGCGGGAGGCCAGGAGCAGTACTTC

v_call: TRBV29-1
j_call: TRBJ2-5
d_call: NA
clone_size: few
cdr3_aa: CSVVCSDQETQYF
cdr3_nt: TGCAGCGTTGTTTGTAGCGACCAAGAGACCCAGTACTTC

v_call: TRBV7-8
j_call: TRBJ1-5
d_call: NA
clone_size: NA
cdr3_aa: CASSALRGGAGQPQHF
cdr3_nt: TGTGCCAGCAGCGCGCTCCGTGGGGGGGCGGGTCAGCCCCAGCATTTT

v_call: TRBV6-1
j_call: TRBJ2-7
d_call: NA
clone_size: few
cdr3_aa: CASSPQTYWNEQYF
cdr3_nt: TGTGCCAGCAGCCCCCAGACTTACTGGAACGAGCAGTACTTC

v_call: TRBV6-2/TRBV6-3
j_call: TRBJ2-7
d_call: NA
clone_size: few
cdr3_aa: CASRPGLGYEQYF
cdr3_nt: TGTGCCAGCCGACCGGGACTGGGTTACGAGCAGTACTTC

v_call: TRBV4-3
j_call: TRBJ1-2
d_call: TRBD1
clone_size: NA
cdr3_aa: CASSHTPGQLKGWGYTF
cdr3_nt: TGCGCCAGCAGCCATACCCCGGGACAGTTGAAAGGTTGGGGCTACACCTTC

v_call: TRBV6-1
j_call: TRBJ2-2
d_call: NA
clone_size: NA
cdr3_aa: CASRAPAGYRTGELFF
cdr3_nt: TGTGCCAGCAGGGCCCCGGCAGGCTATCGGACCGGGGAGCTGTTTTTT

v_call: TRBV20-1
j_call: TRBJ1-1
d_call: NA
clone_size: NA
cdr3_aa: CSARVKGRNTEAFF
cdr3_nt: TGCAGTGCTAGGGTCAAGGGGAGGAACACTGAAGCTTTCTTT

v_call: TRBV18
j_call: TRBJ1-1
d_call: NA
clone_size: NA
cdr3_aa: CASSQQTGRNTEAFF
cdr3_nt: TGTGCCAGCTCCCAACAAACAGGGCGGAACACTGAAGCTTTCTTT

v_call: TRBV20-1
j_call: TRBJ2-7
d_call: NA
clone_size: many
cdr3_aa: CSAPGSSYEQYF
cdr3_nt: TGCAGTGCTCCAGGATCTTCCTACGAGCAGTACTTC

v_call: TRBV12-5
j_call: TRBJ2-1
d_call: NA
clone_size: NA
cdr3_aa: CASGRLGLLMGEQFF
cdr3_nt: TGTGCTAGTGGCCGCCTCGGTCTCCTGATGGGTGAGCAGTTCTTC

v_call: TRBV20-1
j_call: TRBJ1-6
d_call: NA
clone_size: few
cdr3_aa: CSAWRSQSPLHF
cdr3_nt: TGCAGTGCTTGGAGATCTCAATCACCCCTCCACTTT

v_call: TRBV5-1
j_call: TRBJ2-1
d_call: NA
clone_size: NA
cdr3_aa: CASSFLGDLYNEQFF
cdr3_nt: TGCGCCAGCAGCTTTCTAGGGGACCTTTACAATGAGCAGTTCTTC

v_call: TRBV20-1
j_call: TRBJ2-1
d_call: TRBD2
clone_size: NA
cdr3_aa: CSAPRTSTEQFF
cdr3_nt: TGCAGTGCTCCTCGGACTAGCACTGAGCAGTTCTTC

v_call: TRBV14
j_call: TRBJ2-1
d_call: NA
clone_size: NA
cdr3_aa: CASSHKFRLAGYNEQFF
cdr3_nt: TGTGCCAGCAGCCACAAGTTTAGGTTAGCTGGTTACAATGAGCAGTTCTTC

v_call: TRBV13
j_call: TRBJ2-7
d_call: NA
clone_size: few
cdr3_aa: CASSFSNEQYF
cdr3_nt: TGTGCCAGCAGCTTTAGTAACGAGCAGTACTTC

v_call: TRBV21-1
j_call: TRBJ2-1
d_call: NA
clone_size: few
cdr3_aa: CASPEVVGYNEQFF
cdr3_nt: TGTGCCAGCCCCGAAGTGGTCGGGTACAATGAGCAGTTCTTC

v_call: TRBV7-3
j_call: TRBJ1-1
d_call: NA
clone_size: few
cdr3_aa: CASSLTGNSDFTEAFF
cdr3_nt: TGTGCCAGCAGCTTAACAGGGAATTCAGACTTCACTGAAGCTTTCTTT

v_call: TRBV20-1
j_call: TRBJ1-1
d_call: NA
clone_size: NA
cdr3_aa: CSASYLRGNTEAFF
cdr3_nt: TGCAGTGCTAGTTACCTCAGGGGGAACACTGAAGCTTTCTTT

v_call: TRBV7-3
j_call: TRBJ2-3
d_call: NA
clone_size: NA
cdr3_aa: CASSPSESTDTQYF
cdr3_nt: TGTGCCAGCAGTCCCAGCGAGAGCACAGATACGCAGTATTTT

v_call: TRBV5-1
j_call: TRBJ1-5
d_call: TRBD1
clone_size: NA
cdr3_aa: CASSWTGDQPQHF
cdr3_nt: TGCGCCAGCAGCTGGACAGGTGATCAGCCCCAGCATTTT

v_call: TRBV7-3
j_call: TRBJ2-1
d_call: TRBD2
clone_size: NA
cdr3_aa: CASSYRGGGQYNEQFF
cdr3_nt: TGTGCCAGCAGCTACCGCGGGGGAGGACAATACAATGAGCAGTTCTTC

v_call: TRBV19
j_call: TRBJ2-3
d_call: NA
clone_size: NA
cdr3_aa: CASSINYGTDTQYF
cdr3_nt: TGTGCCAGTAGTATCAACTACGGCACAGATACGCAGTATTTT

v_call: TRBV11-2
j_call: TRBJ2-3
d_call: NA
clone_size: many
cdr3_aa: CASRLRGILGTDTQYF
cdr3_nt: TGTGCCAGCAGATTAAGGGGAATTCTTGGCACAGATACGCAGTATTTT